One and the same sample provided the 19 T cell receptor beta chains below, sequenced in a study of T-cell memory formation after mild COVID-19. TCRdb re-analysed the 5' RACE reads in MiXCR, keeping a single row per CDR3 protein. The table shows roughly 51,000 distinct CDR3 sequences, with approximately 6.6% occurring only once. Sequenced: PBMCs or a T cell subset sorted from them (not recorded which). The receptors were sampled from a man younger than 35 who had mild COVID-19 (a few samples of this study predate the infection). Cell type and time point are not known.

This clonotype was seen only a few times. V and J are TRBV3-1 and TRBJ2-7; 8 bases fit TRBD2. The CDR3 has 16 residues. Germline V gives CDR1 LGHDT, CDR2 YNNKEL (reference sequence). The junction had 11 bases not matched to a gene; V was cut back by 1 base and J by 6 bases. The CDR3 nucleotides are TGTGCCAGCAGCCAAGGGATAGCGGGCCTAGCGGGCGAGCAGTACTTC. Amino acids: CASSQGIAGLAGEQYF.

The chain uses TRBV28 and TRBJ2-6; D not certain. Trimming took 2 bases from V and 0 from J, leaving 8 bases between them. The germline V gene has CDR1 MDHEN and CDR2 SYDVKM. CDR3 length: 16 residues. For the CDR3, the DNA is TGTGCCAGCAGTTTAGGTGGGCACTCTGGGGCCAACGTCCTGACTTTC. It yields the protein CASSLGGHSGANVLTF. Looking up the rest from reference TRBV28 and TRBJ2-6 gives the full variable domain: DVKVTQSSRYLVKRTGEKVFLECVQDMDHENMFWYRQDPGLGLRLIYFSYDVKMKEKGDIPEGYSVSREKKERFSLILESASTNQTSMYLCASSLGGHSGANVLTFGAGSRLTVL.

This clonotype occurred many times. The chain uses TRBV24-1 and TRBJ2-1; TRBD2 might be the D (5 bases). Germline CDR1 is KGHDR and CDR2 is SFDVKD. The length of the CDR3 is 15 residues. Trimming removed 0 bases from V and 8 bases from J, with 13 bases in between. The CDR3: CATSDLHGVRDEQFF. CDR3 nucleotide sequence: TGTGCCACCAGTGATTTGCACGGGGTTAGGGATGAGCAGTTCTTC.

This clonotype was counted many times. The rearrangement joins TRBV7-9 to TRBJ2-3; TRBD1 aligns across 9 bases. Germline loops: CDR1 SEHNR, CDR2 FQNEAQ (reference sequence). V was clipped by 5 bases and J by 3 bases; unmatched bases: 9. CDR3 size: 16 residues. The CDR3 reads CASSPDWDRVTDTQYF. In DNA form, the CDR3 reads TGTGCCAGCAGCCCAGACTGGGACAGGGTAACAGATACGCAGTATTTT.

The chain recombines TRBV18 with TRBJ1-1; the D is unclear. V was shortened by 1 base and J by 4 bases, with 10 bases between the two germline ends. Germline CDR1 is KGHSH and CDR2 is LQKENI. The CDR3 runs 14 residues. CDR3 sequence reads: CASSPQQEATEAFF. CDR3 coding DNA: TGTGCCAGCTCACCACAGCAGGAGGCCACTGAAGCTTTCTTT.

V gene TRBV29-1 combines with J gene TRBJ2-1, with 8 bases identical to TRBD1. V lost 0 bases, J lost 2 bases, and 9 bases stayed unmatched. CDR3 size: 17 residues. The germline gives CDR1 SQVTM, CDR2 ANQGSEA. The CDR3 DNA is TGCAGCGTTGAAGAACCCCTGGACAGGGCGACCTACAATGAGCAGTTCTTC. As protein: CSVEEPLDRATYNEQFF.

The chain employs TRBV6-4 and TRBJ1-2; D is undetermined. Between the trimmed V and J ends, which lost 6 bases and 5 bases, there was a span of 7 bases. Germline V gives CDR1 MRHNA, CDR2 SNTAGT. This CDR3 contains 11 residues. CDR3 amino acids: CASRLEYGYTF. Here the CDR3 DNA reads TGTGCCAGCAGGCTGGAGTATGGCTACACCTTC.

CDR3 protein: CASRYKQFF. CDR3 bases: TGCGCCAGCAGATATAAGCAGTTCTTC. V usage is TRBV5-1 and J usage is TRBJ2-1; D unclear. V was cut by 5 bases and J by 11 bases, with 5 bases left in between. CDR3 length equals 9 residues. Germline assignment: CDR1 SGHRS and CDR2 YFSETQ. The full variable domain, its missing parts supplied by reference TRBV5-1 and TRBJ2-1, is KAGVTQTPRYLIKTRGQQVTLSCSPISGHRSVSWYQQTPGQGLQFLFEYFSETQRNKGNFPGRFSGRQFSNSRSEMNVSTLELGDSALYLCASRYKQFFGPGTRLTVL.

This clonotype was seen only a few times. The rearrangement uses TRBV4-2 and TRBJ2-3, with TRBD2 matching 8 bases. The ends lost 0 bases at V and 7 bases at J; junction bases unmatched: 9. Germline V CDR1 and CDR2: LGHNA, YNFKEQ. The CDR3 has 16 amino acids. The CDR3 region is CASSQDFTGGRYTQYF. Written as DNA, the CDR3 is TGTGCCAGCAGCCAAGATTTCACGGGGGGGAGATATACGCAGTATTTT.

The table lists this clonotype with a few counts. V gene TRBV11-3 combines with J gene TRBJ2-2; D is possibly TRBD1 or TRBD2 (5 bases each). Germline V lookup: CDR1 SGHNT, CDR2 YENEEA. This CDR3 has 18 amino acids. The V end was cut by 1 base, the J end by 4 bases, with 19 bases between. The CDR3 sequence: CASSLAHGGSLITGELFF. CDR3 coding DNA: TGTGCCAGCAGCTTAGCCCATGGGGGTAGCCTGATCACCGGGGAGCTGTTTTTT.

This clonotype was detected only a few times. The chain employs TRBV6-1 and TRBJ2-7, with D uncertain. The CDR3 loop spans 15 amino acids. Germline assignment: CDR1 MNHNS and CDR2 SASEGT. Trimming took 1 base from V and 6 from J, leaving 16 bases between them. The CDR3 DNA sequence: TGTGCCAGCAGTGAAGTCGGCCTGACGTCCGCCGAGCAGTACTTC. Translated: CASSEVGLTSAEQYF.

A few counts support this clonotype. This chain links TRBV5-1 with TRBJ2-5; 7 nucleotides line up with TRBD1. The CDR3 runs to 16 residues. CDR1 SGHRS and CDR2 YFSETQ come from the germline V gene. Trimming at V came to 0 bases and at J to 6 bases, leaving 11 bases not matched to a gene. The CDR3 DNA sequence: TGCGCCAGCAGCTTGGGACCGACAGGGTACGACAAGACCCAGTACTTC. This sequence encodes CASSLGPTGYDKTQYF.

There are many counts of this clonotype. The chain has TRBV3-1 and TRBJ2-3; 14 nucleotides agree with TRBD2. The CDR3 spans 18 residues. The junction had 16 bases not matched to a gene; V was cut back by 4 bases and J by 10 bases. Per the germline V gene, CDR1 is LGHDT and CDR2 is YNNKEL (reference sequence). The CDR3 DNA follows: TGTGCCAGCAGCCTCCTGGGACTAGCGGGGGACCCCCGCCACTCGCAGTATTTT. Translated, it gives CASSLLGLAGDPRHSQYF.

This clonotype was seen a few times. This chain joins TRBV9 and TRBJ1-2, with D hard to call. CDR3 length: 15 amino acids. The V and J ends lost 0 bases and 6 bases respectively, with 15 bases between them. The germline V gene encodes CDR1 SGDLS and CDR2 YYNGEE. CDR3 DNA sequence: TGTGCCAGCAGCGTAGGGGCGACCAGCCAGCATGGCTACACCTTC. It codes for CASSVGATSQHGYTF.

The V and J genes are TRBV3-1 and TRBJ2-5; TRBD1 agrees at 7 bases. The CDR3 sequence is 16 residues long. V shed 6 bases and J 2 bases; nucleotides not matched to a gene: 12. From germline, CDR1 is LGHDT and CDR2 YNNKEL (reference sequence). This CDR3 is CASRPYQGVPQETQYF. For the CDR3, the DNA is TGTGCCAGCAGACCCTATCAGGGGGTACCTCAAGAGACCCAGTACTTC.

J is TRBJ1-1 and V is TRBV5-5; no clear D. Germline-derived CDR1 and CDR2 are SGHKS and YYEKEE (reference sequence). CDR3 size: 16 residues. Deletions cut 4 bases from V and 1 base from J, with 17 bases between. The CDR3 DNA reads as TGTGCCAGCAGCCACCTGACGACCAACCGGAACACTGAAGCTTTCTTT. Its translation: CASSHLTTNRNTEAFF.

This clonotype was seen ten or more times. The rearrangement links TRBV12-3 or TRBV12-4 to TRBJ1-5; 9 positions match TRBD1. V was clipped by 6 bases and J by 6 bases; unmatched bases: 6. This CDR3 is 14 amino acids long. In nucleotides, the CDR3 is TGTGCCAGCAGAGGGACAGGGATAGGTCAGCCCCAGCATTTT. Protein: CASRGTGIGQPQHF.

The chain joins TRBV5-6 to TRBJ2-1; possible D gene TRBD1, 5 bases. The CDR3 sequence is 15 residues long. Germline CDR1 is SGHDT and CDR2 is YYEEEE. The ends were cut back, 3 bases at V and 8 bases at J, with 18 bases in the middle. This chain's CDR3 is CASSWKAGFFDEQFF. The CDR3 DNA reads TGTGCCAGCAGCTGGAAAGCAGGGTTTTTCGATGAGCAGTTCTTC.

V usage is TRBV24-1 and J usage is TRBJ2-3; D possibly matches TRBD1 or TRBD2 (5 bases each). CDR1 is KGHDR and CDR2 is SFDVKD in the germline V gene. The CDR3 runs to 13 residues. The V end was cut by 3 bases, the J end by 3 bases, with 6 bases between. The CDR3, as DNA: TGTGCCACCAGTGATGGGGGAACAGATACGCAGTATTTT. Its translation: CATSDGGTDTQYF.